A selection of T cell receptor beta chains follows, all from one sample in a study of blood T cells in healthy people across ages. TCRdb re-derived calls from the 5' RACE reads in MiXCR, one entry per CDR3 protein. Counted here are 800,000 to 950,000 distinct CDR3 sequences, 30% to 45% occurring once; the ten biggest clones make up 10% to 15%. Sequencing was done on a sample of blood. The receptor source for this set is a man aged 18 to 35 in good health. The CDR3 runs from the conserved cysteine through the conserved F or W. A D gene is named only where the DNA matches it firmly. Clone size is shown for a subset of rows, as once, few, many or a class of expanded clone.

size	V	D	J	DNA	CDR3
few	TRBV7-2	TRBD1	TRBJ1-4	TGTGCCAGCAGCATAACCACGGGACAGGGTCTTGAAAAACTGTTTTTT	CASSITTGQGLEKLFF
.	TRBV20-1	.	TRBJ1-6	TGCAGTGTACGCGGAGCTCATAATTCACCCCTCCACTTT	CSVRGAHNSPLHF
.	TRBV5-1	.	TRBJ1-5	TGCGCCAGCAGCTTGGAGAATTTTAGCAATCAGCCCCAGCATTTT	CASSLENFSNQPQHF
.	TRBV5-6	.	TRBJ2-1	TGTGCCAGCAGCGTGGGGAAGCGGACCGAGCAGTTCTTC	CASSVGKRTEQFF
many	TRBV10-3	.	TRBJ2-1	TGTGCCATCAGTGAAAGAGGGGATATTTACAATGAGCAGTTCTTC	CAISERGDIYNEQFF
medium-sized	TRBV5-1	TRBD1	TRBJ2-1	TGCGCCAGCGGAGGACAGGAAAGCTCCTACAATGAGCAGTTCTTC	CASGGQESSYNEQFF
few	TRBV6-5	.	TRBJ1-1	TGTGCCAGCAGTTACTCCCCGTTGAGGGGCACTGAAGCTTTCTTT	CASSYSPLRGTEAFF
.	TRBV11-2	.	TRBJ2-5	TGTGCCAGCAGCTTAGAACCAGCGTGGGGGGAGACCCAGTACTTC	CASSLEPAWGETQYF
.	TRBV14	.	TRBJ1-6	TGTGCCCGCAGCCGAGGGCCGTCCAATTCACCCCTCCACTTT	CARSRGPSNSPLHF
.	TRBV6-2/TRBV6-3	.	TRBJ2-4	TGTGCCAGCAGCGACGGACACCCAAACATTCAGTACTTC	CASSDGHPNIQYF
.	TRBV29-1	TRBD1	TRBJ1-2	TGCAGCGTTGACGTAGTGAGGGGGCCATCATCCTACACCTTC	CSVDVVRGPSSYTF
.	TRBV7-9	TRBD2	TRBJ2-1	TGTGCCAGCAGCTTAGCTCTTCGACGGGGGGACCACAATGAGCAGTTCTTC	CASSLALRRGDHNEQFF
.	TRBV6-2/TRBV6-3	.	TRBJ2-5	TGTGCCAGCACCTTCTCGACTCGCGCACAAGAGACCCAGTACTTC	CASTFSTRAQETQYF
few	TRBV12-3/TRBV12-4	TRBD2	TRBJ2-7	TGTGCCAGCAGGGGCCTACTAGCGGGGGAACTCTACGAGCAGTACTTC	CASRGLLAGELYEQYF
few	TRBV20-1	.	TRBJ1-1	TGCAGTGCTAGAGACGGGGGTACGGACACTGAAGCTTTCTTT	CSARDGGTDTEAFF
many	TRBV20-1	.	TRBJ2-4	TGCAGTGCTAGAACCGGGGGGCAGGCCAAAAACATTCAGTACTTC	CSARTGGQAKNIQYF
.	TRBV12-3/TRBV12-4	.	TRBJ2-3	TGTGCTAGCAGTGCGGACGGCGTACTTGATACGCAGGATTTT	CASSADGVLDTQDF
.	TRBV20-1	.	TRBJ2-4	TGCAGTGCTAGCCGCGGACAGCTTAACAATGAGCAGTACTTC	CSASRGQLNNEQYF
.	TRBV5-1	.	TRBJ2-3	TGCGCCAGCAGTCTTGGGGGGGGCGATTCTGCAGATACGCAGTATTTT	CASSLGGGDSADTQYF